The 10 T cell receptor beta chains listed next were all sequenced from one sample in a study of shared clonotypes between healthy human individuals. The table came from immunoSEQ multiplex PCR; TCRdb's copy has only in-frame clones and leaves some out. Of approximately 440,000 clones listed, roughly three quarters are singletons. Sample: PBMCs. Source of these receptors: a woman aged 35 to 49 in good health. Some clones in this sample may be carry-over from other donors' samples.

The chain combines TRBV2 with TRBJ2-5, with a tentative D call TRBD2 (6 bases). Germline assignment: CDR1 SNHLY and CDR2 FYNNEI. The ends were cut back, 2 bases at V and 4 bases at J, with 17 bases in the middle. The CDR3 covers 16 residues. Written as DNA, the CDR3 is TGTGCCAGCAGTGAACAATGGGGTTTCGGGGGAGAGACCCAGTACTTC. Protein sequence: CASSEQWGFGGETQYF.

This chain uses TRBV28 with TRBJ2-7, with unresolved D. V was trimmed by 2 bases and J by 3 bases, leaving 8 bases between them. Germline CDR1 is MDHEN and CDR2 is SYDVKM. The CDR3 contains 13 residues. CDR3 sequence reads: CASSLDPYYEQYF. The CDR3 nucleotides read TGTGCCAGCAGTTTAGACCCTTACTACGAGCAGTACTTC.

This rearrangement joins TRBV21-1 to TRBJ2-1; the table names TRBD2, a call not compared with the DNA. TRBV21-1 has pseudogene status. The CDR3 runs to 15 residues. The CDR3 loop reads CASSIVAVDYNEQFF. CDR3 DNA: TGTGCCAGCAGCATCGTAGCGGTTGATTACAATGAGCAGTTCTTC.

CDR3 nucleotides: TGCGCCAGCAGCTTGATACAGGGTGGCAATGGCTACACCTTC. This encodes CASSLIQGGNGYTF. The V gene is TRBV5-1, the J gene TRBJ1-2; a possible D gene is TRBD1 (6 bases). Germline V gene sequence: CDR1 SGHRS, CDR2 YFSETQ. This CDR3 is built from 14 residues. V was shortened by 1 base and J by 6 bases, with 13 bases between the two germline ends. Full variable domain (outside the CDR3, taken from reference TRBV5-1 and TRBJ1-2): KAGVTQTPRYLIKTRGQQVTLSCSPISGHRSVSWYQQTPGQGLQFLFEYFSETQRNKGNFPGRFSGRQFSNSRSEMNVSTLELGDSALYLCASSLIQGGNGYTFGSGTRLTVV.

There are a few counts of this clone. The chain uses TRBV4-2 and TRBJ2-2; D is uncertain. Germline lookup yields CDR1 LGHNA and CDR2 YNFKEQ. This CDR3 has 16 residues. With 0 bases removed from V and 0 bases from J, the gap between germline ends came to 8 bases. The CDR3 sequence is CASSQDTTANTGELFF. In DNA, the CDR3 is TGTGCCAGCAGCCAAGATACGACCGCGAACACCGGGGAGCTGTTTTTT.

Worth noting for this clone: Additional DNA sequences in this sample encode the identical CDR3. The gene calls are TRBV5-1 and TRBJ2-5; 11 bases fit TRBD1. Germline assignment: CDR1 SGHRS and CDR2 YFSETQ. This CDR3 is 15 amino acids long. Trimming took 2 bases from V and 5 from J; bases not matched to a gene: 5. Written as DNA, the CDR3 is TGCGCCAGCAGCTTCGGGACAGGGGGACGGGAGACCCAGTACTTC. It translates to CASSFGTGGRETQYF. Filled out from reference TRBV5-1 and TRBJ2-5, the complete variable domain reads KAGVTQTPRYLIKTRGQQVTLSCSPISGHRSVSWYQQTPGQGLQFLFEYFSETQRNKGNFPGRFSGRQFSNSRSEMNVSTLELGDSALYLCASSFGTGGRETQYFGPGTRLLVL.

As concerns this clone: It differs at one base from a far larger clone, so likely a read error. The same CDR3 arises from other DNA sequences in this sample as well. The rearrangement joins TRBV20-1 to TRBJ1-2; D gene uncertain. The CDR3 totals 10 residues. The V and J ends lost 6 bases and 9 bases respectively, with 11 bases between them. The germline V gene has CDR1 DFQATT and CDR2 SNEGSKA (reference sequence). CDR3 sequence (DNA): TGCAGTGCCTCAGGAGTTAGCTACACCTTC. This gives the protein CSASGVSYTF.

The CDR3 region has the DNA TGTGCCAGCAGCTTGGGGGATAGGTGGCCCTACCAAGAGACCCAGTACTTC. Its translation is CASSLGDRWPYQETQYF. The rearrangement joins TRBV7-2 to TRBJ2-5; perhaps D is TRBD1 or TRBD2 (5 bases each). Germline CDR1 reads SGHTA; CDR2 reads FQGNSA. This CDR3 contains 17 residues. V was pared by 3 bases and J by 0 bases, with 17 bases between. Together with reference TRBV7-2 and TRBJ2-5, the CDR3 gives the full variable domain: GAGVSQSPSNKVTEKGKDVELRCDPISGHTALYWYRQSLGQGLEFLIYFQGNSAPDKSGLPSDRFSAERTGGSVSTLTIQRTQQEDSAVYLCASSLGDRWPYQETQYFGPGTRLLVL.

This clone was detected only once. V and J are TRBV5-1 and TRBJ1-2, with 8 bases identical to TRBD1. J was trimmed by 6 bases and V by 3 bases; bases with no gene match: 10. Per germline, CDR1 SGHRS and CDR2 YFSETQ. The CDR3 contains 15 residues. In DNA, the CDR3 is TGCGCCAGCAGCTCTCGGACAGGGATGGGTCATGGCTACACCTTC. It codes for CASSSRTGMGHGYTF.

The J gene is TRBJ2-5, the V gene TRBV28, with 10 bases aligning to TRBD1. The CDR3 has 15 amino acids. Germline lookup yields CDR1 MDHEN and CDR2 SYDVKM. Unmatched junction bases numbered 1, after V lost 1 base and J lost 2 bases. CDR3: CASSLLGQGQETQYF. CDR3 nucleotides: TGTGCCAGCAGTTTATTGGGACAGGGGCAAGAGACCCAGTACTTC.